This T cell receptor (beta chain) was found in a study of blood T cell repertoires in COVID-19. CDR1 MNHNS and CDR2 SASEGT come from the germline V gene. CDR3 length equals 18 residues. V was clipped by 2 bases and J by 9 bases; unmatched bases: 15. In the original workflow: Estimation of nucleated cell counts was performed using reference gene primer amplification. Profiled with immunoSEQ multiplex PCR; TCRdb holds only in-frame clones, not every one. V and J calls and clone size are given by that table; D and trimming were obtained from the DNA. There are 200,000 or so clones in the sample; about 88% occur only once, and 6.2% lies in the top ten.

Material: peripheral blood. The TCR was taken from a woman in her thirties or forties who had recovered from COVID-19. The chain recombines TRBV6-1 with TRBJ2-1, with TRBD2 matching over 11 bases. The CDR3 DNA reads TGTGCCAGCAGTGAAAGGAGTGGGACTAGCGGTCCCTGGGGTGAGCAGTTCTTC. Translating gives CASSERSGTSGPWGEQFF.